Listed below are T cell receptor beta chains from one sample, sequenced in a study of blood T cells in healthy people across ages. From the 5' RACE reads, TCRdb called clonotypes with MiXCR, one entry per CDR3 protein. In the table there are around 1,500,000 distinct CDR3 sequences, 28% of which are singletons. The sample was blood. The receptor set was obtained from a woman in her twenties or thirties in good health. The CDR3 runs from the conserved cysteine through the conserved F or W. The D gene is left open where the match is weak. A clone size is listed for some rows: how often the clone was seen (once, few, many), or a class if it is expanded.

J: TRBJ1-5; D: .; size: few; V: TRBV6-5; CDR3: CANTQGRGRPQHF; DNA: TGTGCCAACACTCAAGGACGGGGGCGGCCCCAGCATTTT
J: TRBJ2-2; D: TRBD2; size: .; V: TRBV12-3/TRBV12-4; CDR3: CASMTSGKTGELFF; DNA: TGTGCCAGTATGACTAGCGGGAAGACCGGGGAGCTGTTTTTT
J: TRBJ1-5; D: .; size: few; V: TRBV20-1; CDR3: CSARGDKLAQHF; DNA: TGCAGTGCTAGAGGAGACAAGTTGGCCCAGCATTTT
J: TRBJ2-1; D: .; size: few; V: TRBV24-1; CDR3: CATSEGTGYNEQFF; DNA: TGTGCCACCAGTGAAGGGACGGGATACAATGAGCAGTTCTTC
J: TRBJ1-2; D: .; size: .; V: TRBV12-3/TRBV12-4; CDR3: CASSLIGAANYGYTF; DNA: TGTGCCAGCAGTTTAATCGGGGCAGCTAACTATGGCTACACCTTC
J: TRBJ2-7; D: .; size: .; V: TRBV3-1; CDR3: CASSPRVDGDEQYF; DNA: TGTGCCAGCAGCCCCAGGGTCGACGGGGACGAGCAGTACTTC
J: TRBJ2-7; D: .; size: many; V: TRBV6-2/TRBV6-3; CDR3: CASSYWATTYEQYF; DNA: TGTGCCAGCAGTTACTGGGCAACCACCTACGAGCAGTACTTC
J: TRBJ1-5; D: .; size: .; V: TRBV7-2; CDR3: CASSPPGLTVNQPQHF; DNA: TGTGCCAGCAGCCCCCCCGGACTTACGGTCAATCAGCCCCAGCATTTT
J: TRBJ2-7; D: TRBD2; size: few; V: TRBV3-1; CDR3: CASSRLAGDNQYF; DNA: TGTGCCAGCAGCCGGCTAGCGGGGGACAACCAGTACTTC
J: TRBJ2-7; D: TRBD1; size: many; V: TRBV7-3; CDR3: CASSESGTGVEQYF; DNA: TGTGCCAGCAGCGAGTCCGGGACAGGGGTCGAGCAGTACTTC
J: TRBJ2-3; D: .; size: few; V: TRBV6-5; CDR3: CASSYSSGANGATDTQYF; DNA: TGTGCCAGCAGTTACTCGAGTGGGGCCAATGGGGCCACAGATACGCAGTATTTT
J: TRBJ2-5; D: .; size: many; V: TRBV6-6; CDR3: CASSYSKTQYF; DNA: TGTGCCAGCAGTTACTCAAAGACCCAGTACTTC
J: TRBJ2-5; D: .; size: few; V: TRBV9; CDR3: CASSSPLGGEETQYF; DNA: TGTGCCAGCAGCTCTCCGCTAGGAGGGGAAGAGACCCAGTACTTC
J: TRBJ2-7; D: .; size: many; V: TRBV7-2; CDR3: CASSSGYGSGYEQYF; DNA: TGTGCCAGCAGCTCTGGTTACGGGAGCGGCTACGAGCAGTACTTC
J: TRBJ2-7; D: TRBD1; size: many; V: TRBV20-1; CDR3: CSASSARDRVYEQYF; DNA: TGCAGTGCTAGCTCGGCCCGGGACAGGGTCTACGAGCAGTACTTC
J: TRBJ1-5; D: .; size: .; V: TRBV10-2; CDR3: CASSDASNQPQHF; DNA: TGCGCCAGCAGTGATGCATCCAATCAGCCCCAGCATTTT
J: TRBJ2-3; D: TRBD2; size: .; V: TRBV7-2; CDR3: CASSLEAPSGPSDTQYF; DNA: TGTGCCAGCAGCTTAGAGGCCCCTAGCGGCCCGAGCGATACGCAGTATTTT
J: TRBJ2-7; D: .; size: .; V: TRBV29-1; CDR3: CSARDKTYEQYF; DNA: TGCAGCGCACGGGACAAAACCTACGAGCAGTACTTC
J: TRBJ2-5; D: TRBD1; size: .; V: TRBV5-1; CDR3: CASSLGDRGNQETQYF; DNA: TGCGCCAGCAGCTTGGGGGACAGGGGAAACCAAGAGACCCAGTACTTC
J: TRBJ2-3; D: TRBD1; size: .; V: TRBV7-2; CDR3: CASSSGQGISTDTQYF; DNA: TGTGCCAGCAGCTCGGGACAGGGTATAAGTACGGATACGCAGTATTTT
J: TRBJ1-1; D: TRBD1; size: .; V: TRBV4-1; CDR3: CASSQPDRDGTEAFF; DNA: TGCGCCAGCAGCCAACCGGACAGGGACGGAACTGAAGCTTTCTTT
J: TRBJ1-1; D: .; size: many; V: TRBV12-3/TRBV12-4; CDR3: CASSLTINTEAFF; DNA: TGTGCCAGCAGTTTAACTATAAACACTGAAGCTTTCTTT